This TCR beta chain emerged from a study of identifying expanded T cells in peripheral blood. Study-level findings and limits: Approximately two-week clone count variance significantly increased as total template count grew.

Germline V gene data show CDR1 as SGHDT and CDR2 as YYEEEE. The CDR3 length is 18 residues. J was trimmed by 4 bases and V by 0 bases; bases with no gene match: 10. Using immunoSEQ multiplex PCR, the repertoire was profiled, and TCRdb retains in-frame clones only, with some absent. Of 70,000 to 100,000 clones in the sample, 85% to 90% were seen once. A note on this clone: Antigen specificity is unknown.

This chain connects TRBV5-6 to TRBJ1-1, with TRBD1 matching 12 bases. The sample taken for sequencing was blood. The TCR comes from a person aged 18 to 70 in good health. CDR3: CASSLVWDRGQRITEAFF. The CDR3 DNA reads TGTGCCAGCAGCTTGGTATGGGACAGGGGGCAAAGGATCACTGAAGCTTTCTTT. Together with reference TRBV5-6 and TRBJ1-1, the CDR3 gives the full variable domain: DAGVTQSPTHLIKTRGQQVTLRCSPKSGHDTVSWYQQALGQGPQFIFQYYEEEERQRGNFPDRFSGHQFPNYSSELNVNALLLGDSALYLCASSLVWDRGQRITEAFFGQGTRLTVV.